This TCR beta chain was identified in a study of OX40 agonist ivuxolimab in advanced cancers. Study overall: Patients were dosed with the agonistic anti-OX40 (CD134) antibody ivuxolimab.

As to this clone: What it binds is unknown.

Baseline was the first blood sampling point, followed by cycle 4 day 1 and cycle 7 day 1. Study conclusions and caveats: At 0.1 to 3.0 mg/kg and by week 6, clonal expansion occurred in CD4+ and CD8+ blood T cells. Patients with a partial response at 0.1-3.0 mg/kg had among the lowest clonal expansion.

The repertoire was sequenced with immunoSEQ multiplex PCR; TCRdb's copy has only in-frame clones and lacks some. Of about 82,000 clones listed, 86% are singletons. The CDR3 has 15 residues. Germline CDR1 is SGHNT and CDR2 is YENEEA. The V gene lost 3 bases and the J gene lost 4 bases, with 14 bases spanning the gap. The V gene is TRBV11-3, the J gene TRBJ2-3, with a possible D match to TRBD1 (6 bases). The TCR comes from an adult with an advanced solid tumor such as melanoma, head and neck, liver or kidney cancer. The starting material was CD4+ or CD8+ T cells sorted from blood, obtained in a trial of the OX40 agonist ivuxolimab. CDR3 loop: CASSFPGDVADTQYF. CDR3 coding DNA: TGTGCCAGCAGCTTCCCAGGGGATGTTGCAGATACGCAGTATTTT.